This T cell receptor (beta chain) was found in a study of blood T cell repertoires in COVID-19 (dated by TCRdb to about 2020). At the level of the whole study: Samples from collaborators originated in the United States, Italy and Spain and spanned both the acute and convalescent phases of COVID-19. The prospective study material was composed of cDNA or gDNA derived from T cells, B-cell-depleted T cells, or PBMCs. Subjects who had been exposed to COVID-19, were actively infected with it, or had recovered from it provided the deeply sampled blood TCRbeta repertoires that made up the dataset. A freely available public database, intended as a resource for researchers studying the immune response to SARS-CoV-2, is where the repertoires were released. Samples came from the ongoing ImmuneRACE study (first 160 participants) plus 1,254 subjects from 6 global collaborators. Nearly every sample came with metadata listing a de-identified subject ID, COVID-19 status, age in years and sex. Where available, HLA class I and class II types were obtained from metadata supplied by the sample provider rather than from assay-based typing. Results the study describes overall, beyond this receptor: The amount of clinical and demographic metadata varied by source and participant and was provided uncurated.

Turning to this clone: Its specific antigen is unknown. No much larger clonotype is one base removed from it; base qualities were not supplied.

V trim: 0 bases; J trim: 5 bases; unmatched bases: 3. Taken from cysteine to phenylalanine, the CDR3 has 15 residues. Only the CDR3 region is kept as DNA, spanning 45 bases read in frame from base 1. Taken from the germline V gene, the CDR1 and CDR2 loops are SGHDT and YYEEEE. TCRbeta CDR3 regions were amplified from genomic DNA using the immunoSEQ Assay, a bias-controlled multiplex PCR. Regarding the original processing steps: The number of nucleated cells in each sample was estimated by amplification of reference gene primers within the assay. To quantify the absolute abundance of each unique TCRbeta CDR3 rearrangement, sequence reads were collapsed and filtered. For each sample, productive Simpson clonality was calculated as the square root of Simpson's diversity index across productive rearrangements. The source is immuneACCESS, and TCRdb retained only in-frame sequences with V and J called. Part of the clones is not carried over; for the studies checked, unresolved V genes explain less than half of this, and the remainder is unexplained. V and J calls and clone size are given by that table; D and trimming were obtained from the DNA. This sample lists 25,000 to 30,000 clones; around 85% were detected once. Around 15% of the sample belongs to the ten largest clones.

Each collaborating institution followed its own protocols to collect whole blood in K2EDTA tubes. For TCRbeta analysis, collaborators shipped samples as frozen whole blood, isolated PBMCs, or DNA extracted from either of those sample types. This clonotype originated in a woman in her sixties or seventies with acute or convalescent COVID-19. The specimen sequenced was peripheral blood. The chain is made from TRBV5-6 and TRBJ2-3; 10 bases in the junction line up with TRBD1. This receptor carries the CDR3 CASSLAGQGGDTQYF. The DNA sequence follows: TGTGCCAGCAGCTTGGCTGGACAGGGGGGAGATACGCAGTATTTT.